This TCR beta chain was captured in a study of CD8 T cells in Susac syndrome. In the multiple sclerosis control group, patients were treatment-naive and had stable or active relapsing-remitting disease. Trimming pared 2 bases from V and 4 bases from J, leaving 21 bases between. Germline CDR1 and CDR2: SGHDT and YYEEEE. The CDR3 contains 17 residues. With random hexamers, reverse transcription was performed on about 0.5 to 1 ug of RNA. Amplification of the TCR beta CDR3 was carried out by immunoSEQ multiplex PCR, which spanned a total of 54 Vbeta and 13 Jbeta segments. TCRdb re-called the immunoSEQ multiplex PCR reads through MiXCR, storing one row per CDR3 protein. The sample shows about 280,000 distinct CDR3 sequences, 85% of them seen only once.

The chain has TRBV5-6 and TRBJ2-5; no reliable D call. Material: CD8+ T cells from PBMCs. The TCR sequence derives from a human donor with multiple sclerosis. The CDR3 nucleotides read TGTGCCAGCAGCTTCAAAGGACCAAAAAAGTGGGCAGAGACCCAGTACTTC. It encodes CASSFKGPKKWAETQYF.